A single sample gave rise to the 25 T cell receptor beta chains below, sequenced in a study of cytomegalovirus exposure and HLA in healthy donors. 13 Jbeta primers and 60 Vbeta primers were used for the PCR. Data came from immunoSEQ multiplex PCR; TCRdb stores just in-frame clones and leaves some out. The sample has 110,000 to 150,000 clones; roughly 80% are singletons. Sequencing used PBMCs. Source of these receptors: a female donor in good health and CMV-seronegative.

V and J are TRBV2 and TRBJ2-7; 9 bases map to TRBD1. J was trimmed by 4 bases and V by 8 bases; bases with no gene match: 6. The CDR3 spans 13 residues. Germline assignment: CDR1 SNHLY and CDR2 FYNNEI. The CDR3 reads CASVYRGRYEQYF. In nucleotides, the CDR3 is TGTGCCAGCGTCTACAGGGGGCGGTACGAGCAGTACTTC.

This clone has only a few counts. The rearrangement links TRBV5-1 to TRBJ1-1; TRBD1 aligns across 8 bases. There are 18 residues in the CDR3. Germline loops: CDR1 SGHRS, CDR2 YFSETQ. The ends lost 1 base at V and 2 bases at J; junction bases unmatched: 13. CDR3 DNA sequence: TGCGCCAGCAGCTTGTTGACTAACAGGGGGGCGAGTAACACTGAAGCTTTCTTT. It specifies CASSLLTNRGASNTEAFF.

The table lists this clone with a count of one. This chain uses TRBV4-2 with TRBJ2-7; TRBD1 matches 7 bases. V was pared by 4 bases and J by 4 bases, with 10 bases of the junction left unmatched. This CDR3 comprises 15 residues. CDR1 is LGHNA, CDR2 YNFKEQ, per germline. As DNA, the CDR3 is TGTGCCAGCAGCCCTGAGGGGCGGACAGGTTACGAGCAGTACTTC. Its protein is CASSPEGRTGYEQYF.

The chain couples TRBV6-6 to TRBJ2-4; D possibly corresponds to TRBD2 (6 bases). Germline V CDR1 and CDR2: MNHNY, SVGAGI (reference sequence). This CDR3 comprises 15 residues. The ends were cut back, 6 bases at V and 8 bases at J, with 20 bases in the middle. As DNA, the CDR3 is TGTGCCAGCAGCTCTAAAGATCCTAGCGAGGACATTCAGTACTTC. Protein sequence: CASSSKDPSEDIQYF.

The chain couples TRBV11-2 to TRBJ2-5; TRBD1 matches at 10 bases. Germline V gives CDR1 SGHAT, CDR2 FQNNGV. V lost 6 bases to trimming and J lost 4 bases; unmatched junction nucleotides: 8. This CDR3 has 15 residues. The CDR3 coding sequence is TGTGCCAGCAGTACCGACAGGGGGCTGGGAGAGACCCAGTACTTC. This sequence encodes CASSTDRGLGETQYF.

This clone came up once. The genes are TRBV25-1 and TRBJ1-1, with TRBD1 identical over 9 bases. Germline values: CDR1 MGHDK, CDR2 SYGVNS. The V and J ends lost 4 bases and 4 bases, in that order; junction bases with no gene match: 4. This CDR3 is 14 amino acids long. This CDR3 is CASSVRDRATEAFF. In DNA form, the CDR3 reads TGTGCCAGCAGTGTCCGGGACAGGGCCACTGAAGCTTTCTTT.

The J gene is TRBJ2-2, the V gene TRBV28; D is ambiguous. The germline V gene encodes CDR1 MDHEN and CDR2 SYDVKM. Between the trimmed V and J ends, which lost 2 bases and 7 bases, there was a span of 8 bases. The CDR3 is made up of 13 amino acids. The CDR3 loop reads CASSLGDLGELFF. For the CDR3, the DNA is TGTGCCAGCAGTTTAGGAGATCTCGGGGAGCTGTTTTTT.

This clone was counted a single time. Its ends do not fully match the called genes, so a read error is possible. The DNA of the CDR3 is TGTGCCAGCAGCCCGGGGGGGACAAGGAGTATCTTC. Translated: CASSPGGTRSIF. This chain links TRBV7-9 with TRBJ2-7, with 8 bases that match TRBD2. This CDR3 contains 12 residues. Germline V gives CDR1 SEHNR, CDR2 FQNEAQ (reference sequence).

The J gene is TRBJ2-7, the V gene TRBV5-1, with 10 bases identical to TRBD1. V shed 4 bases, J shed 5 bases, and the junction held 3 bases outside the gene matches. The CDR3 runs to 13 residues. Germline assignment: CDR1 SGHRS and CDR2 YFSETQ. CDR3 amino acids: CASSLTGGNEQYF. The CDR3 DNA reads as TGCGCCAGCAGCCTGACAGGGGGCAACGAGCAGTACTTC.

The chain joins TRBV7-7 to TRBJ2-7, with D perhaps matching TRBD1 (8 bases). Germline loops: CDR1 SSHAT, CDR2 FNYEAQ (reference sequence). The length of the CDR3 is 14 residues. V lost 5 bases, J lost 5 bases, and 16 bases lay in between. The CDR3 loop reads CASSPRTGRDEQYF. The CDR3 coding sequence is TGTGCCAGCAGCCCCCGGACAGGGAGGGACGAGCAGTACTTC.

The rearrangement uses TRBV7-2 and TRBJ1-1; D remains unclear. Trimming took off 1 base at V and 5 bases at J, with 17 bases between the two ends. The CDR3 contains 16 residues. Looked up from germline, CDR1 is SGHTA and CDR2 is FQGNSA. Here the CDR3 DNA reads TGTGCCAGCAGCTTAGGTTTTGGTGGACTCGGGACTGAAGCTTTCTTT. Translated: CASSLGFGGLGTEAFF.

The CDR3 sequence: CASSLVSGNTGELFF. CDR3 DNA: TGTGCCAGCAGCTTAGTTAGCGGGAACACCGGGGAGCTGTTTTTT. The V and J genes are TRBV7-6 and TRBJ2-2; D possibly corresponds to TRBD2 (6 bases). The CDR3 covers 15 residues. V lost 1 base, J lost 1 base, and 7 bases lay in between. Germline V gives CDR1 SGHVS, CDR2 FNYEAQ.

The V call is TRBV9, the J call TRBJ2-5; 9 bases line up with TRBD2. V gave up 6 bases and J gave up 3 bases; unmatched junction bases: 6. The CDR3 length is 14 residues. Germline CDR1 reads SGDLS; CDR2 reads YYNGEE. The CDR3 region is CASTPSGRKETQYF. The CDR3 coding sequence is TGTGCCAGCACCCCCAGCGGGAGGAAAGAGACCCAGTACTTC.

This clone has a single count. The chain joins TRBV5-1 to TRBJ1-1; 7 bases fit TRBD1. With V trimmed by 0 bases and J by 5 bases, 7 bases remained unmatched. The CDR3 runs to 15 residues. CDR1 and CDR2 (germline): SGHRS, YFSETQ. As DNA, the CDR3 is TGCGCCAGCAGCTTGGGGTCCCAGGGGGATACTGAAGCTTTCTTT. Translated: CASSLGSQGDTEAFF. The variable domain in full, with the rest retrieved from reference TRBV5-1 and TRBJ1-1, is KAGVTQTPRYLIKTRGQQVTLSCSPISGHRSVSWYQQTPGQGLQFLFEYFSETQRNKGNFPGRFSGRQFSNSRSEMNVSTLELGDSALYLCASSLGSQGDTEAFFGQGTRLTVV.

J is TRBJ2-5 and V is TRBV9; TRBD1 might be the D (5 bases). V lost 0 bases to trimming and J lost 4 bases, with 7 bases between them. The CDR3 spans 13 residues. Germline-derived CDR1 and CDR2 are SGDLS and YYNGEE. This CDR3 reads CASSVGGPETQYF. The CDR3 DNA sequence: TGTGCCAGCAGCGTAGGGGGCCCAGAGACCCAGTACTTC.

The rearrangement links TRBV27 to TRBJ2-7; 8 bases match TRBD2. Germline CDR1 and CDR2: MNHEY and SMNVEV (reference sequence). The CDR3 runs to 16 residues. Trimming cost V 4 bases and J 3 bases; bases outside gene matches: 11. Here the CDR3 reads CASSSLIPAGVYEQYF. CDR3 sequence (DNA): TGTGCCAGCAGTTCCCTAATTCCAGCGGGGGTCTACGAGCAGTACTTC.

This sequence joins TRBV27 and TRBJ2-1; D unresolved. The CDR3 length is 13 residues. Germline V CDR1 and CDR2: MNHEY, SMNVEV (reference sequence). Trimming shortened V by 4 bases and J by 6 bases, and 10 bases separated the two germline ends. CDR3 nucleotide sequence: TGTGCCAGCAGTTCGTTTATTCCCAATGAGCAGTTCTTC. Protein product: CASSSFIPNEQFF.

The table lists this clone with a few counts. V gene TRBV5-1 combines with J gene TRBJ1-2; possibly TRBD1 for D (6 bases). CDR1 SGHRS and CDR2 YFSETQ come from the germline V gene. Trimming removed 2 bases at V and 5 bases at J, with 7 bases between. The CDR3 is 12 amino acids. As DNA, the CDR3 is TGCGCCAGCAGCTTTCAGGGGTATGGCTACACCTTC. It specifies CASSFQGYGYTF.

CDR3 sequence reads: CASSARGGSNIQYF. Here the CDR3 DNA reads TGTGCCAGCAGCGCACGCGGGGGTAGTAACATTCAGTACTTC. V gene TRBV9 combines with J gene TRBJ2-4; TRBD2 matches 7 bases. CDR1 and CDR2 (germline): SGDLS, YYNGEE. The CDR3 length is 14 residues. The J segment lost 7 bases and the V segment lost 3 bases, leaving 7 bases of the junction unmatched. Full variable domain (missing parts from reference TRBV9 and TRBJ2-4): DSGVTQTPKHLITATGQRVTLRCSPRSGDLSVYWYQQSLDQGLQFLIQYYNGEERAKGNILERFSAQQFPDLHSELNLSSLELGDSALYFCASSARGGSNIQYFGAGTRLSVL.

The V call is TRBV4-1, the J call TRBJ1-5; D is perhaps TRBD1 (5 bases). V gave up 0 bases and J gave up 2 bases, with 17 bases separating them. Germline CDR1 and CDR2: MGHRA and YSYEKL. This CDR3 has 18 amino acids. This CDR3 is CASSQDWPGIEGNQPQHF. CDR3 coding DNA: TGCGCCAGCAGCCAAGACTGGCCAGGGATTGAGGGCAATCAGCCCCAGCATTTT.

This chain joins TRBV4-1 and TRBJ2-7, with 7 bases lining up with TRBD1. CDR1 and CDR2 (germline): MGHRA, YSYEKL. With 3 bases clipped from V and 1 base from J, the junction kept 3 bases outside the gene matches. CDR3 length equals 14 residues. The chain's CDR3 is CASSHPQGSYEQYF. CDR3 sequence (DNA): TGCGCCAGCAGCCACCCACAGGGGTCCTACGAGCAGTACTTC.

The CDR3 DNA sequence: TGTGCCAGCAGTTACCTACAGGGGGGCTTAGCCAAAAACATTCAGTACTTC. It translates to CASSYLQGGLAKNIQYF. The chain links TRBV28 to TRBJ2-4; 8 bases map to TRBD1. The CDR3 has 17 amino acids. In germline, CDR1 is MDHEN, CDR2 SYDVKM. Germline trimming cut 4 bases from V and 0 bases from J; bases unmatched to any gene: 8.

The rearrangement joins TRBV30 to TRBJ2-1; 13 bases align to TRBD2. Germline loops: CDR1 GTSNPN, CDR2 SVGIG (reference sequence). This CDR3 comprises 16 residues. J was trimmed by 5 bases and V by 3 bases; bases with no gene match: 7. CDR3 in amino acids: CAWSLPGTSGNNEQFF. DNA of the CDR3: TGTGCCTGGAGCCTACCCGGGACTAGCGGGAACAATGAGCAGTTCTTC.

The J gene is TRBJ2-7, the V gene TRBV5-4, with D perhaps matching TRBD2 (6 bases). The CDR3 length is 14 residues. Per germline, CDR1 SGHNT and CDR2 YYREEE (reference sequence). V was clipped by 3 bases and J by 4 bases, with 14 bases between them. In DNA, the CDR3 is TGTGCCAGCAGCTCTACAGCGGGCCGGTACGAGCAGTACTTC. The encoded protein is CASSSTAGRYEQYF.

A few counts support this clone. The chain uses TRBV9 and TRBJ2-7; 13 nucleotides agree with TRBD2. The junction had 6 bases not matched to a gene; V was cut back by 2 bases and J by 4 bases. This CDR3 comprises 16 residues. Per germline, CDR1 SGDLS and CDR2 YYNGEE. The CDR3 here is CASSVLGTSGKYEQYF. The CDR3 bases are TGTGCCAGCAGCGTCCTGGGGACTAGCGGGAAGTACGAGCAGTACTTC.